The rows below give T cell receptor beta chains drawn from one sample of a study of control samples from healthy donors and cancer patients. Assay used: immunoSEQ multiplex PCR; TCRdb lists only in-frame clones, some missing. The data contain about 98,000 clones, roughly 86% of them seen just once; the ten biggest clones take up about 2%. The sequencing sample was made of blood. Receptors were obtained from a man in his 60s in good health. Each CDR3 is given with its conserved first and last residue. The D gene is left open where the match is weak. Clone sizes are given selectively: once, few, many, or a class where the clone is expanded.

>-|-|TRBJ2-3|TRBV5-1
TGCGCCAGCAGCTTAGGCCCACAACTGGGCACAGATACGCAGTATTTT
CASSLGPQLGTDTQYF
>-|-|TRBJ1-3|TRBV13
TGTGCCAGCAGCCAACGACAGGTGCCGTGGGGGTCAACTGGAAACACCATATATTTT
CASSQRQVPWGSTGNTIYF
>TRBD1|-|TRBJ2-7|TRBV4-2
TGTGCCAGCAGCCAAGATGAAGGACAGGTCATTCGGGACTACGAGCAGTACTTC
CASSQDEGQVIRDYEQYF
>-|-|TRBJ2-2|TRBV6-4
TGTGCCAGCAGTGAGGAGGGGAACACCGGGGAGCTGTTTTTT
CASSEEGNTGELFF
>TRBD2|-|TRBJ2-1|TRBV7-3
TGTGCCAGCAGCTTACGGGGGGGCCTCGATGAGCAGTTCTTC
CASSLRGGLDEQFF
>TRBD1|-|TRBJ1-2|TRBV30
TGTGCCTGGAGTGTAGTTGTGCAGGGACAGGGACACTTC
CAWSVVVQGQGHF
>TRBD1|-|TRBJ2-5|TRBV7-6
TGTGCCAGCAGCTTAGTCACAGGGGGCTTGGAGACCCAGTACTTC
CASSLVTGGLETQYF
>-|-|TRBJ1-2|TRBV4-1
TGCGCCAGCAGCCAAGATAGGGGGGGGTGGAGTATAAACTATGGCTACACCTTC
CASSQDRGGWSINYGYTF
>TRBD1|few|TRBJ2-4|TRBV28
TGTGCCAGCAGCCGAACCGACAGGGTAGCCAAAAACATTCAGTACTTC
CASSRTDRVAKNIQYF
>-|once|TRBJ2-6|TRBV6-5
TGTGCCAGCAGACCACCGGGCTCTGGGGCCAACGTCCTGACTTTC
CASRPPGSGANVLTF
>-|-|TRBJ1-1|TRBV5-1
TGCGCCAGCAGCTTCGGGGACATTCCGAACACTGAAGCTTTCTTT
CASSFGDIPNTEAFF
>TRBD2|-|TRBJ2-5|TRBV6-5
TGTGCCAGCAGTTACTCGACTAGCGGTACCCAAGAGACCCAGTACTTC
CASSYSTSGTQETQYF
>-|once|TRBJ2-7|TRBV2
TGTGCCAGCAGTGAAAGATCCCTCACGGGCTACGAGCAGTACTTC
CASSERSLTGYEQYF
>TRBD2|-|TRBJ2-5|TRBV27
TGTGCCAGCAGTTCCGGGAGGAAGGCTTACCAAGAGACCCAGTACTTC
CASSSGRKAYQETQYF
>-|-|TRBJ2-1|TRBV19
TGTGCCAGTAGTTTGTTACAGTACAATGAGCAGTTCTTC
CASSLLQYNEQFF
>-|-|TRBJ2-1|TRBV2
TGTGCCAGCAGTGAAGTCCCCAGGGGTGAGCAGTTCTTC
CASSEVPRGEQFF
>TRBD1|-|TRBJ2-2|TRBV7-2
TGTGCCAGCAGCTTGTGGCAGGGGGAAGCCGGGGAGCTGTTTTTT
CASSLWQGEAGELFF